This T cell receptor (beta chain) comes out of a study of CD8+ T cells in alopecia areata. This clone was counted once. The authors extracted RNA and reverse transcribed it into cDNA as the sequencing template. Sequencing used immunoSEQ multiplex PCR; TCRdb keeps in-frame clones, though not all of them. Counted here are 25,000 to 35,000 clones, roughly 58% occurring once; the ten biggest clones make up more than 15%. The CDR3 is made up of 12 amino acids. Germline assignment: CDR1 SNHLY and CDR2 FYNNEI. Trimming stripped 3 bases from V and 2 bases from J, with 2 bases between. The receptor comes from a human donor with alopecia areata. Sequences were obtained from NKG2D-high CD8+ T cells sorted from blood. The chain employs TRBV2 and TRBJ2-1; D is undetermined. The CDR3 loop is CASSDPYNEQFF. CDR3 nucleotide sequence: TGTGCCAGCAGTGATCCCTACAATGAGCAGTTCTTC.